The 23 T cell receptor beta chains in this list originate from one sample, sequenced in a study of response to subunit inactivated influenza vaccine. A single record per CDR3 protein comes from TCRdb applying MiXCR to the RT-PCR reads. The sample records about 570,000 distinct CDR3 sequences, around 11% being singletons. These data were also filed under a second study, of T cells expressing NK-cell markers. As that study records: 5'RACE template switching built TCR beta cDNA with unique molecular identifiers.

The sample in question was PBMCs from blood, obtained on the day of vaccination. These TCRs come from a man between 45 and 60 years old who received an inactivated influenza vaccine.

V and J are TRBV9 and TRBJ2-7, with TRBD1 as a possible D gene (5 bases). This CDR3 region has 16 residues. Germline CDR1 and CDR2: SGDLS and YYNGEE. V shed 4 bases and J shed 0 bases, with 17 bases lying between them. The CDR3 DNA is TGTGCCAGCAGCAGCCGACAGATTGTGAGCTCCTACGAGCAGTACTTC. Amino acids: CASSSRQIVSSYEQYF. Together with reference TRBV9 and TRBJ2-7, the CDR3 gives the full variable domain: DSGVTQTPKHLITATGQRVTLRCSPRSGDLSVYWYQQSLDQGLQFLIQYYNGEERAKGNILERFSAQQFPDLHSELNLSSLELGDSALYFCASSSRQIVSSYEQYFGPGTRLTVT.

This clonotype was counted ten times or more. The rearrangement uses TRBV6-5 and TRBJ1-2; D perhaps matches TRBD1 (5 bases). This CDR3 has 11 residues. V was shortened by 7 bases and J by 10 bases, with 13 bases between the two germline ends. Germline CDR1 reads MNHEY; CDR2 reads SVGAGI. This CDR3 reads CASNSRGFYTF. The CDR3 DNA reads as TGTGCCAGCAATTCGAGGGGATTCTACACCTTC.

The table lists this clonotype with many counts. The chain uses TRBV12-3 or TRBV12-4 and TRBJ1-1; no reliable D call. The CDR3 totals 14 residues. V gave up 5 bases and J gave up 3 bases, with 13 bases separating them. CDR3: CASSPYGPDTEAFF. As DNA, the CDR3 is TGTGCCAGCAGTCCCTACGGCCCTGACACTGAAGCTTTCTTT.

This clonotype turned up a few times. The chain employs TRBV12-3 or TRBV12-4 and TRBJ2-5; D gene ambiguous. V gave up 2 bases and J gave up 1 base, with 8 bases separating them. This CDR3 comprises 14 residues. The CDR3 region has the DNA TGTGCCAGCAGTTTAATCACAGTCCAAGAGACCCAGTACTTC. Translating it yields CASSLITVQETQYF.

This clonotype was seen more than once but under ten times. V usage is TRBV10-3 and J usage is TRBJ2-3; D is perhaps TRBD1 (6 bases). CDR1 is ENHRY, CDR2 SYGVKD, per germline. This CDR3 spans 12 amino acids. Trimming removed 11 bases from V and 2 bases from J, with 11 bases in between. This chain's CDR3 is CAAQGHTDTQYF. DNA of the CDR3: TGTGCCGCTCAGGGACACACAGATACGCAGTATTTT.

This clonotype was observed a handful of times. The rearrangement joins TRBV24-1 to TRBJ2-1; 9 nucleotides agree with TRBD1. The CDR3 consists of 16 residues. Germline CDR1 reads KGHDR; CDR2 reads SFDVKD. V dropped 3 bases and J dropped 6; count of bases not matched to a gene: 8. In DNA form, the CDR3 reads TGTGCCACCAGTGATCCGGGGACAGGGTTTGGCAATGAGCAGTTCTTC. Its translation is CATSDPGTGFGNEQFF.

The chain combines TRBV6-7 with TRBJ2-4; the D is unclear. TRBV6-7 qualifies as an ORF whose function is uncertain. The ends were cut back, 2 bases at V and 1 base at J, with 12 bases in the middle. CDR3 length: 16 residues. The CDR3 here is CASSYGILTAKNIQYF. The CDR3 coding sequence is TGTGCCAGCAGTTACGGAATACTAACGGCCAAAAACATTCAGTACTTC.

This clonotype was counted ten times or more. The rearrangement links TRBV11-1 to TRBJ2-3, with 8 bases fitting TRBD2. This CDR3 has 18 amino acids. The V segment lost 5 bases and the J segment 3 bases; nucleotides outside the gene matches: 16. Germline V gene lookup returns CDR1 SGHAT and CDR2 FQDESV (reference sequence). The CDR3, as DNA: TGTGCCAGCAGCCTAGGAGTAATAGCGGGGACAACAACAGATACGCAGTATTTT. Protein sequence: CASSLGVIAGTTTDTQYF.

A few counts support this clonotype. This chain uses TRBV10-3 with TRBJ1-3; D perhaps matches TRBD1 (5 bases). The CDR3 is made up of 13 amino acids. V lost 7 bases and J lost 0, with 7 bases in between. The germline CDR1 and CDR2 sequences are ENHRY and SYGVKD. CDR3 sequence: CAIKGNSGNTIYF. The CDR3 DNA reads TGTGCCATCAAGGGGAACTCTGGAAACACCATATATTTT.

The V gene is TRBV11-1, the J gene TRBJ2-3, with 10 bases that match TRBD1. The CDR3 runs 18 residues. V lost 5 bases, J lost 1 base, and 12 bases stayed unmatched. Germline lookup yields CDR1 SGHAT and CDR2 FQDESV (reference sequence). CDR3 sequence (DNA): TGTGCCAGCAGCCCGCAGACAGGGGGCCCCCTGGGCACAGATACGCAGTATTTT. It is translated as CASSPQTGGPLGTDTQYF.

The chain has TRBV6-6 and TRBJ1-5, with a weak D call TRBD1 (6 bases). CDR1 and CDR2 (germline): MNHNY, SVGAGI (reference sequence). Between the trimmed V and J ends, which lost 6 bases and 13 bases, there was a span of 13 bases. The CDR3 is 11 residues long. CDR3 nucleotide sequence: TGTGCCAGCAGGGCCTCAGGGGCTCAGCATTTT. Translating gives CASRASGAQHF.

The sample holds a few counts of this clonotype. The chain recombines TRBV7-2 with TRBJ1-1; perhaps TRBD1 as D (6 bases). In germline, CDR1 is SGHTA, CDR2 FQGNSA. CDR3 length: 14 amino acids. Trimming took 3 bases from V and 8 from J, leaving 16 bases between them. CDR3 in DNA: TGTGCCAGCAGCTTTAGCAATACCGACAGGGAAGCTTTCTTT. Amino acids: CASSFSNTDREAFF.

This clonotype was detected many times. The chain joins TRBV6-2 or TRBV6-3 to TRBJ1-4; D remains ambiguous. The CDR3 spans 13 residues. V lost 10 bases, J lost 7 bases, and 16 bases lay in between. The germline CDR1 and CDR2 sequences are MNHEY and SVGEGT. The CDR3 here is CATSGFAPEKLFF. As DNA, the CDR3 is TGTGCCACCAGCGGATTCGCCCCTGAAAAACTGTTTTTT.

CDR3 amino acids: CASSSGQGAPSYEQYF. CDR3 in DNA: TGTGCCAGCAGCTCGGGACAGGGGGCTCCCTCCTACGAGCAGTACTTC. The gene calls are TRBV7-8 and TRBJ2-7; 12 nucleotides align to TRBD1. The CDR3 is made up of 16 amino acids. The V gene end was trimmed by 4 bases and the J gene end by 0 bases; junction bases not matched to a gene: 4. Looked up from germline, CDR1 is SGHVS and CDR2 is FQNEAQ.

This clonotype was seen ten or more times. This sequence joins TRBV6-5 and TRBJ1-4; D remains ambiguous. V gave up 0 bases and J gave up 7 bases, with 12 bases separating them. Looked up from germline, CDR1 is MNHEY and CDR2 is SVGAGI. The CDR3 contains 15 residues. The CDR3 DNA is TGTGCCAGCAGTTACTCGCACCATCCAGCTGAAAAACTGTTTTTT. Amino acid sequence: CASSYSHHPAEKLFF.

This clonotype was found many times. This rearrangement joins TRBV6-1 to TRBJ1-5; a possible D gene is TRBD1 (5 bases). In germline, CDR1 is MNHNS, CDR2 SASEGT. V was cut by 5 bases and J by 3 bases, with 11 bases left in between. The CDR3 totals 14 residues. This CDR3 reads CASSPTGYNQPQHF. CDR3 DNA: TGTGCCAGCAGTCCTACAGGCTACAATCAGCCCCAGCATTTT.

This clonotype has only a few counts. The rearrangement joins TRBV24-1 to TRBJ2-3; a possible D gene is TRBD2 (5 bases). The CDR3 runs to 17 residues. Germline values: CDR1 KGHDR, CDR2 SFDVKD. Trimming cost V 1 base and J 0 bases, with 13 bases left between them. CDR3 region: CATSDLGGLFSTDTQYF. CDR3 coding DNA: TGTGCCACCAGTGATTTAGGCGGGCTGTTTAGCACAGATACGCAGTATTTT.

V usage is TRBV10-3 and J usage is TRBJ1-1; 12 nucleotides align to TRBD1. The CDR3 is 17 amino acids. V was clipped by 6 bases and J by 6 bases; unmatched bases: 14. The germline gives CDR1 ENHRY, CDR2 SYGVKD. This chain's CDR3 is CAISEHRDRGQGAEAFF. The CDR3 DNA is TGTGCCATCAGCGAACACCGGGACAGGGGGCAAGGCGCTGAAGCTTTCTTT.

The chain is built from TRBV20-1 and TRBJ2-1, with 7 bases that match TRBD2. The CDR3 loop spans 13 amino acids. CDR1 is DFQATT, CDR2 SNEGSKA, per germline (reference sequence). The V and J ends lost 6 bases and 5 bases, in that order; junction bases with no gene match: 7. Here the CDR3 DNA reads TGCAGTGCCCCGGGACTACCTAACAATGAGCAGTTCTTC. Translation gives CSAPGLPNNEQFF.

This clonotype has only a few counts. The gene calls are TRBV4-1 and TRBJ1-1; the D is unclear. CDR1 and CDR2 (germline): MGHRA, YSYEKL. The germline V and J ends were trimmed by 1 base and 0 bases, with 9 bases remaining between them. The CDR3 runs 15 residues. DNA of the CDR3: TGCGCCAGCAGCCAAGGGACCGCCCTGAACACTGAAGCTTTCTTT. It specifies CASSQGTALNTEAFF.

The chain links TRBV12-3 or TRBV12-4 to TRBJ2-6; D is unresolved. V lost 2 bases to trimming and J lost 4 bases, with 6 bases between them. This CDR3 has 14 residues. This CDR3 reads CASSLRFGANVLTF. For the CDR3, the DNA is TGTGCCAGCAGTTTACGGTTCGGGGCCAACGTCCTGACTTTC.

The sample holds a few counts of this clonotype. The gene calls are TRBV6-5 and TRBJ2-1; D remains ambiguous. Trimming removed 7 bases from V and 7 bases from J, with 11 bases in between. The CDR3 length is 12 residues. The germline CDR1 and CDR2 sequences are MNHEY and SVGAGI. Here the CDR3 DNA reads TGTGCCAGCATGACCCCCGGGAATGAGCAGTTCTTC. Amino acid sequence: CASMTPGNEQFF.

The table lists this clonotype with many counts. The rearrangement links TRBV25-1 to TRBJ2-5; the match to TRBD2 covers 14 bases. Germline V gene sequence: CDR1 MGHDK, CDR2 SYGVNS. V lost 4 bases, J lost 1 base, and 11 bases stayed unmatched. This CDR3 has 19 amino acids. The CDR3 DNA is TGTGCCAGCAGTGGGTCGGTTCGACTAGCGGGGGGGTCCCAAGAGACCCAGTACTTC. Its translation is CASSGSVRLAGGSQETQYF.